These 22 T cell receptor beta chains originate from one sample sequenced in a study of blood T cells in healthy people across ages. The authors ran a second PCR of about 6 to 12 cycles using a sample-barcoded 5' primer and a J-beta primer mix. TCRdb reprocessed the 5' RACE reads with MiXCR, giving one entry per CDR3 protein. The sample includes approximately 810,000 distinct CDR3 sequences, 29% of them seen just once. The sample consisted of blood. Receptors were obtained from a woman older than 75 in good health.

This clonotype was seen at least ten times. The chain recombines TRBV6-2 or TRBV6-3 with TRBJ2-5; 10 bases are shared with TRBD2. This CDR3 spans 19 amino acids. The J segment lost 0 bases and the V segment lost 0 bases, leaving 10 bases of the junction unmatched. From germline, CDR1 is MNHEY and CDR2 SVGEGT. The CDR3 DNA reads as TGTGCCAGCAGTTACTCACTAGCGGGGCCTCAACTGTACCAAGAGACCCAGTACTTC. This encodes CASSYSLAGPQLYQETQYF.

This clonotype occurred a few times. J is TRBJ1-4 and V is TRBV6-6; D is unclear. The CDR3 runs 14 residues. Germline values: CDR1 MNHNY, CDR2 SVGAGI (reference sequence). V was clipped by 1 base and J by 10 bases, with 13 bases between them. CDR3 in amino acids: CASSYLNEVRKLFF. The CDR3 DNA sequence: TGTGCCAGCAGTTACTTGAACGAGGTTAGAAAACTGTTTTTT.

In this sample, this clonotype turned up many times. The V call is TRBV25-1, the J call TRBJ1-2, with D tentatively TRBD1 (6 bases). V gave up 4 bases and J gave up 5 bases, with 14 bases separating them. This CDR3 has 14 residues. Germline V gene lookup returns CDR1 MGHDK and CDR2 SYGVNS. The CDR3 reads CASSGGRGLYGYTF. CDR3 in DNA: TGTGCCAGCAGTGGGGGCAGGGGTCTATATGGCTACACCTTC.

As concerns this clonotype: A much larger clone differs by one base, so this may be a read error. The V and J genes are TRBV12-3 or TRBV12-4 and TRBJ1-4; D is undetermined. The CDR3 consists of 13 residues. CDR3: CASTGGRNEKLCF. In DNA, the CDR3 is TGTGCCAGCACCGGAGGGAGGAATGAAAAACTGTGTTTT.

This sequence joins TRBV2 and TRBJ2-1; TRBD1 might be the D (6 bases). There are 16 residues in the CDR3. Germline loops: CDR1 SNHLY, CDR2 FYNNEI. Between the trimmed V and J ends, which lost 4 bases and 3 bases, there was a span of 16 bases. CDR3 in DNA: TGTGCCAGCAGTGTGATTGGGGGCTCCAGCTACAATGAGCAGTTCTTC. This encodes CASSVIGGSSYNEQFF.

This clonotype was observed many times. V usage is TRBV25-1 and J usage is TRBJ2-3, with D hard to call. Trimming removed 6 bases from V and 4 bases from J, with 8 bases in between. CDR1 is MGHDK, CDR2 SYGVNS, per germline. The CDR3 runs to 12 residues. CDR3 in DNA: TGTGCCAGCAGCCATGGGCCAGATACGCAGTATTTT. The encoded protein is CASSHGPDTQYF.

This clonotype came up a few times. The chain employs TRBV6-2 or TRBV6-3 and TRBJ1-1, with D perhaps matching TRBD1 (6 bases). The V and J ends lost 5 bases and 10 bases respectively, with 17 bases between them. Germline CDR1 and CDR2: MNHEY and SVGEGT. The CDR3 has 13 residues. The CDR3 bases are TGTGCCAGCAGTAAAACTGGGACAACCGGAGCTTTCTTT. It specifies CASSKTGTTGAFF.

This clonotype occurred many times. The chain carries TRBV5-5 and TRBJ2-7; D gene uncertain. CDR3 length: 16 residues. Germline V gene data show CDR1 as SGHKS and CDR2 as YYEKEE (reference sequence). V was trimmed by 1 base and J by 0 bases, leaving 14 bases between them. The CDR3 is CASSLSGYQSSYEQYF. CDR3 bases: TGTGCCAGCAGCTTGTCTGGCTACCAGAGCTCCTACGAGCAGTACTTC.

This clonotype was seen a handful of times. This sequence joins TRBV14 and TRBJ1-1; TRBD1 might be the D (5 bases). The V and J ends lost 4 bases and 8 bases respectively, with 17 bases between them. Germline loops: CDR1 SGHDN, CDR2 FVKESK. The length of the CDR3 is 14 residues. The CDR3 region has the DNA TGTGCCAGCAGCCCGTACGAAGGGCGGGGGGAAGCTTTCTTT. It codes for CASSPYEGRGEAFF.

This clonotype was seen repeatedly, ten times or more. This chain links TRBV25-1 with TRBJ1-2, with TRBD1 as a possible D gene (6 bases). Per the germline V gene, CDR1 is MGHDK and CDR2 is SYGVNS. The germline V and J ends were trimmed by 4 bases and 4 bases, with 22 bases remaining between them. The CDR3 runs to 17 residues. CDR3 nucleotides: TGTGCCAGCAGTGGCCATCCGGGGACATCGCAGCCCTATGGCTACACCTTC. Translating it yields CASSGHPGTSQPYGYTF.

This clonotype was counted only a few times. This chain links TRBV6-6 with TRBJ2-1; TRBD1 matches at 7 bases. This CDR3 region has 12 residues. Trimming cost V 8 bases and J 13 bases; bases outside gene matches: 11. CDR1 is MNHNY and CDR2 is SVGAGI in the germline V gene (reference sequence). For the CDR3, the DNA is TGTGCCAGCGGGACAGTCCAAGAAACCCAGTTCTTC. Its translation: CASGTVQETQFF.

The V gene is TRBV20-1, the J gene TRBJ2-3; D is unclear. Germline V gives CDR1 DFQATT, CDR2 SNEGSKA (reference sequence). The CDR3 contains 13 residues. Trimming stripped 0 bases from V and 6 bases from J, with 10 bases between. The CDR3 region is CSARDGSWDTQYF. As DNA, the CDR3 is TGCAGTGCTAGAGACGGCTCCTGGGATACGCAGTATTTT.

The table lists this clonotype with many counts. The J gene is TRBJ2-7, the V gene TRBV5-1; 8 positions agree with TRBD1. The germline V gene encodes CDR1 SGHRS and CDR2 YFSETQ. With 3 bases clipped from V and 3 bases from J, the junction kept 5 bases outside the gene matches. CDR3 length: 14 amino acids. CDR3 in amino acids: CASSSEGQGYEQYF. In DNA, the CDR3 is TGCGCCAGCAGCTCTGAAGGACAGGGCTACGAGCAGTACTTC. Complete variable domain (other parts from reference TRBV5-1 and TRBJ2-7): KAGVTQTPRYLIKTRGQQVTLSCSPISGHRSVSWYQQTPGQGLQFLFEYFSETQRNKGNFPGRFSGRQFSNSRSEMNVSTLELGDSALYLCASSSEGQGYEQYFGPGTRLTVT.

For this clonotype: A clone one base away is much larger, so this may be a read error. The J gene is TRBJ2-1, the V gene TRBV20-1; D might be TRBD2 (5 bases). Germline loops: CDR1 DFQATT, CDR2 SNEGSKA (reference sequence). Between the trimmed V and J ends, which lost 3 bases and 2 bases, there was a span of 14 bases. The CDR3 length is 15 residues. The CDR3 spells CSARWRAAAYNEQFF. The CDR3 DNA reads as TGCAGTGCTAGGTGGCGAGCGGCAGCCTACAATGAGCAGTTCTTC.

As regards this clonotype: This may stem from a read error, because a much larger clone lies one nucleotide away. This sequence joins TRBV10-3 and TRBJ2-7, with D possibly being TRBD2 (5 bases). This CDR3 is 13 amino acids long. Germline assignment: CDR1 ENHRY and CDR2 SYGVKD. As DNA, the CDR3 is TGTGCCATCAGTGACGGAGGAGGATACGAGCGGTACTTC. Translating gives CAISDGGGYERYF.

The chain uses TRBV29-1 and TRBJ2-7, with no clear D. This CDR3 is built from 11 residues. CDR1 is SQVTM and CDR2 is ANQGSEA in the germline V gene. V lost 6 bases and J lost 9, with 15 bases in between. Here the CDR3 reads CSVTTVPGQYF. In nucleotides, the CDR3 is TGCAGCGTAACGACTGTTCCCGGGCAGTACTTC.

A few counts support this clonotype. The chain couples TRBV9 to TRBJ2-5; D is ambiguous. Germline V gene data show CDR1 as SGDLS and CDR2 as YYNGEE. With 3 bases removed from V and 11 bases from J, the gap between germline ends came to 17 bases. This CDR3 comprises 13 residues. For the CDR3, the DNA is TGTGCCAGCAGCGGGAGCCTATACAATGAGCAGTACTTC. Amino acid sequence: CASSGSLYNEQYF.

This clonotype was detected ten times or more. V gene TRBV5-1 combines with J gene TRBJ2-7; D perhaps matches TRBD1 (8 bases). This CDR3 spans 15 amino acids. The V end was cut by 0 bases, the J end by 2 bases, with 12 bases between. The germline V gene encodes CDR1 SGHRS and CDR2 YFSETQ. The CDR3 coding sequence is TGCGCCAGCAGCTTGGACAGGGGGGGCCCCTACGAGCAGTACTTC. This codes for CASSLDRGGPYEQYF. Drawing the rest from reference TRBV5-1 and TRBJ2-7, the complete variable domain is KAGVTQTPRYLIKTRGQQVTLSCSPISGHRSVSWYQQTPGQGLQFLFEYFSETQRNKGNFPGRFSGRQFSNSRSEMNVSTLELGDSALYLCASSLDRGGPYEQYFGPGTRLTVT.

V and J are TRBV15 and TRBJ2-7; 8 nucleotides align to TRBD1. The CDR3 length is 14 residues. V trimming: 4 bases; J trimming: 7 bases; junction bases outside the gene matches: 9. Germline assignment: CDR1 LNHNV and CDR2 YYDKDF (reference sequence). As DNA, the CDR3 is TGTGCCACCAGCAACGAACCAGGGGGCTGGGAGCAGTACTTC. Protein product: CATSNEPGGWEQYF.

The chain joins TRBV14 to TRBJ1-4; D might be TRBD1 (6 bases). V was shortened by 0 bases and J by 2 bases, with 10 bases between the two germline ends. The germline V gene has CDR1 SGHDN and CDR2 FVKESK. The CDR3 covers 16 residues. Here the CDR3 DNA reads TGTGCCAGCAGCCAAGAAAGGGGGGCTACTAATGAAAAACTGTTTTTT. Translation gives CASSQERGATNEKLFF.

Many counts were recorded for this clonotype. V usage is TRBV7-9 and J usage is TRBJ2-4, with D perhaps given as TRBD1 or TRBD2 (5 bases each). The V and J ends lost 3 bases and 7 bases respectively, with 13 bases between them. Germline V gene data show CDR1 as SEHNR and CDR2 as FQNEAQ (reference sequence). The CDR3 sequence is 14 residues long. DNA for the CDR3: TGTGCCAGCAGCTTTGGGGGAATGCGGAACATTCAGTACTTC. This translates into CASSFGGMRNIQYF.

Details on this clonotype: One base away lies a much larger clone, so this may be a sequencing read error. The chain recombines TRBV7-9 with TRBJ2-5; D gene uncertain. V gave up 0 bases and J gave up 11 bases, with 22 bases separating them. CDR1 SEHNR and CDR2 FQNEAQ come from the germline V gene (reference sequence). This CDR3 region has 16 residues. The CDR3 spells CASSLARQSSVDEQYF. The CDR3 DNA follows: TGTGCCAGCAGCTTAGCGCGGCAGTCGTCGGTGGATGAGCAGTACTTC.